Below, 5 T cell receptor beta chains from the same sample are listed, as sequenced in a study of T cells after yellow fever vaccination. MiXCR, run by TCRdb on the 5' RACE reads, gives a single entry per CDR3 protein. The data contain tens of thousands of distinct CDR3 sequences, 7.4% of them singletons. The sample here was CD8+ T cells sorted from PBMCs, taken 15 days after the yellow fever booster vaccination. The origin of the receptors is a man aged 25 to 40 who received the YFV17D yellow fever vaccine.

In this sample, this clonotype turned up many times. The CDR3 DNA reads as TGTGCCAGCAGTTACTCTACGGGTTCCGGGACTAGCGGGACAGATACGCAGTATTTT. It specifies CASSYSTGSGTSGTDTQYF. This chain links TRBV6-5 with TRBJ2-3; 12 bases agree with TRBD2. Germline CDR1 MNHEY, CDR2 SVGAGI. The J segment lost 3 bases and the V segment lost 0 bases, leaving 10 bases of the junction unmatched. This CDR3 region has 19 residues.

This clonotype was recorded many times. The chain has TRBV29-1 and TRBJ2-1, with a tentative D call TRBD1 (6 bases). Germline V gives CDR1 SQVTM, CDR2 ANQGSEA. The CDR3 spans 10 residues. V lost 6 bases and J 10 bases, leaving 10 bases between the germline ends. CDR3 in DNA: TGCAGCGTCGGAAGGGGGGAGCAGTTCTTC. Translating gives CSVGRGEQFF.

This clonotype was seen at least ten times. This chain joins TRBV10-1 and TRBJ2-3; no firm D call. CDR1 and CDR2 (germline): WNHNN, SYGVQD (reference sequence). This CDR3 spans 12 amino acids. Trimming removed 2 bases from V and 7 bases from J, with 7 bases in between. CDR3 protein: CASSEATHTQYF. The CDR3 bases are TGCGCCAGCAGTGAGGCTACCCATACGCAGTATTTT.

This clonotype was seen at least ten times. The CDR3 DNA follows: TGTGCCAGCAGCCCCGGGGCAGGGATGGGCGAGCAGTACTTC. Translation: CASSPGAGMGEQYF. This sequence joins TRBV9 and TRBJ2-7; D might be TRBD1 or TRBD2, each matching 5 bases. Trimming pared 4 bases from V and 6 bases from J, leaving 17 bases between. CDR1 SGDLS and CDR2 YYNGEE come from the germline V gene. There are 14 residues in the CDR3.

This clonotype was seen ten or more times. The rearrangement joins TRBV29-1 to TRBJ2-6, with D unclear. This CDR3 has 16 amino acids. Trimming left V 3 bases short and J 0 bases short, with 12 bases between. Germline V CDR1 and CDR2: SQVTM, ANQGSEA. CDR3 sequence reads: CSVEESHPSGANVLTF. CDR3 DNA: TGCAGCGTTGAGGAGTCACATCCCTCTGGGGCCAACGTCCTGACTTTC.